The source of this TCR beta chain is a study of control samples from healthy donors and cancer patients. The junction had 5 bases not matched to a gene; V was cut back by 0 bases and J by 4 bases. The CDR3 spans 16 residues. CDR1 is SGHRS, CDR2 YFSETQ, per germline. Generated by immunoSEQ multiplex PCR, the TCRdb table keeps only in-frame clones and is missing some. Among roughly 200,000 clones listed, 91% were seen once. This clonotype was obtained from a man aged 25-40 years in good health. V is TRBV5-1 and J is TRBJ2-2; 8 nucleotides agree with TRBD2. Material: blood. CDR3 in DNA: TGCGCCAGCAGCTTGGATGGCGGGGGGTTCACCGGGGAGCTGTTTTTT. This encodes CASSLDGGGFTGELFF.